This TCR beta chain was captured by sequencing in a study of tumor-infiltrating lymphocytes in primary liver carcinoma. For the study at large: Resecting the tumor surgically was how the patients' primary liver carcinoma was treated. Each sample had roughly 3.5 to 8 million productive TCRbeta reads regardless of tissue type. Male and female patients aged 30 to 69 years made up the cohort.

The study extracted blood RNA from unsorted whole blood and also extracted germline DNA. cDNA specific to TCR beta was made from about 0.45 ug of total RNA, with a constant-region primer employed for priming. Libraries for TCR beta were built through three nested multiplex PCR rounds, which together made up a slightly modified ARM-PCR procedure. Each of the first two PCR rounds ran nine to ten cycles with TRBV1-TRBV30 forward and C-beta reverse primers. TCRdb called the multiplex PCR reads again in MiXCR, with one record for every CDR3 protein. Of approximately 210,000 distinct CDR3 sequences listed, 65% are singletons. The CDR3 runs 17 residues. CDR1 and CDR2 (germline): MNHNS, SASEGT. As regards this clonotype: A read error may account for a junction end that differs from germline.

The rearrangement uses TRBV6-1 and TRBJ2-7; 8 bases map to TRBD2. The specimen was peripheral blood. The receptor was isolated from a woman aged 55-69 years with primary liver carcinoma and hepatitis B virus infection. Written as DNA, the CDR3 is TGTGCCAGCAGTGACCCTTCGACTAGCGTGAGGTTGTACGAGCAATACTTC. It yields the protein CASSDPSTSVRLYEQYF.